The 5 T cell receptor beta chains presented below share a single source sample, sequenced in a study of PD-L1 blockade in urothelial cancer. As to time point: pretreatment peripheral blood. The assay was immunoSEQ multiplex PCR, and TCRdb's table has in-frame clones only and misses some. The sample shows tens of thousands of clones, around 87% of them seen only once. The input for sequencing was PBMCs, taken around atezolizumab (anti-PD-L1) treatment. All receptors derive from a man aged 60 to 75 with urothelial cancer.

The chain employs TRBV5-1 and TRBJ2-5; 9 positions agree with TRBD1. This CDR3 has 13 residues. CDR1 and CDR2 from the germline V gene are SGHRS and YFSETQ. V dropped 4 bases and J dropped 5; count of bases not matched to a gene: 3. CDR3 DNA: TGCGCCAGCAGCCTGGGACAGGGTGAGACCCAGTACTTC. Translating gives CASSLGQGETQYF.

V gene TRBV29-1 combines with J gene TRBJ1-5; no definite D call. V lost 4 bases to trimming and J lost 4 bases, with 11 bases between them. The CDR3 runs to 13 residues. In germline, CDR1 is SQVTM, CDR2 ANQGSEA. CDR3 DNA: TGCAGCGTTGTACCTGAGGGAAATCAGCCCCAGCATTTT. Encoded protein: CSVVPEGNQPQHF.

V is TRBV7-9 and J is TRBJ1-1; maybe TRBD1 (5 bases). V lost 5 bases and J 1 base, leaving 14 bases between the germline ends. There are 15 residues in the CDR3. The V gene's germline CDR1 is SEHNR and CDR2 FQNEAQ (reference sequence). CDR3 amino acids: CASSLGGRPNTEAFF. The DNA of the CDR3 is TGTGCCAGCAGCCTGGGGGGACGGCCGAACACTGAAGCTTTCTTT.

CDR3 coding DNA: TGCGCCAGCAGCTTCGGGGGACTAGCGGCCCTACCGCGGATGGGGTTCGATGAGCAGTTCTTC. Amino acid sequence: CASSFGGLAALPRMGFDEQFF. The V gene is TRBV5-1, the J gene TRBJ2-1, with 11 bases identical to TRBD2. CDR1 and CDR2 from the germline V gene are SGHRS and YFSETQ. Losses at the gene ends were 2 bases for V and 8 bases for J; bases not matched to a gene: 24. This CDR3 spans 21 amino acids.

The rearrangement links TRBV5-4 to TRBJ1-1; 8 nucleotides agree with TRBD1. The germline V gene has CDR1 SGHNT and CDR2 YYREEE (reference sequence). The CDR3 has 15 residues. Trimming at V came to 4 bases and at J to 0 bases, leaving 5 bases not matched to a gene. CDR3 bases: TGTGCCAGCAGCGCGCCGGGACAGGTGAACACTGAAGCTTTCTTT. Its protein product is CASSAPGQVNTEAFF.